One sample yielded the 26 T cell receptor beta chains listed below, sequenced in a study of shared clonotypes between healthy human individuals. Profiling relied on immunoSEQ multiplex PCR, and the TCRdb table lists in-frame clones only, not all of them. Of millions of clones in the sample, approximately 94% were seen once. Input material: naive CD4+ T cells sorted from blood. Subset reported: CD45RA+ positively selected. Source of these receptors: a man between 18 and 29 years old in good health.

The V gene is TRBV19, the J gene TRBJ1-5, with TRBD1 matching over 7 bases. The J segment lost 0 bases and the V segment lost 5 bases, leaving 19 bases of the junction unmatched. The length of the CDR3 is 20 residues. The germline gives CDR1 LNHDA, CDR2 SQIVND (reference sequence). Here the CDR3 reads CASSLRHSRDRYYSNQPQHF. The CDR3 bases are TGTGCCAGTAGTCTCAGACACTCCCGGGACAGATACTATAGCAATCAGCCCCAGCATTTT.

This chain joins TRBV7-2 and TRBJ2-7; TRBD2 aligns across 7 bases. V was pared by 5 bases and J by 4 bases, with 11 bases of the junction left unmatched. Germline values: CDR1 SGHTA, CDR2 FQGNSA. The CDR3 sequence is 15 residues long. The CDR3 spells CASSPGYMGGYEQYF. In DNA form, the CDR3 reads TGTGCCAGCAGCCCCGGATATATGGGGGGGTACGAGCAGTACTTC.

The rearrangement joins TRBV5-8 to TRBJ1-2; D is perhaps TRBD1 (5 bases). Germline-derived CDR1 and CDR2 are SGHTS and YDEGEE. Trimming left V 5 bases short and J 8 bases short, with 13 bases between. This CDR3 spans 12 amino acids. CDR3 nucleotide sequence: TGTGCCAGCAGGTTAATGGGACGCGGCTACACCTTC. Translating gives CASRLMGRGYTF.

V usage is TRBV15 and J usage is TRBJ1-1; D unclear. Looked up from germline, CDR1 is LNHNV and CDR2 is YYDKDF (reference sequence). This CDR3 is 14 amino acids long. V lost 1 base, J lost 1 base, and 7 bases lay in between. CDR3 sequence: CATSRGRSNTEAFF. CDR3 coding DNA: TGTGCCACCAGCAGAGGGAGGTCGAACACTGAAGCTTTCTTT.

The DNA for the CDR3 is TGTGCCAGCAGCTTGACTAGCGGGATATCCTCCTACGAGCAGTACTTC. Translated: CASSLTSGISSYEQYF. The rearrangement uses TRBV7-2 and TRBJ2-7; 11 bases are shared with TRBD2. The V gene's germline CDR1 is SGHTA and CDR2 FQGNSA. The CDR3 sequence is 16 residues long. Germline trimming cut 3 bases from V and 0 bases from J; bases unmatched to any gene: 4.

V usage is TRBV10-2 and J usage is TRBJ1-4; D not resolved. The germline V gene has CDR1 WSHSY and CDR2 SAAADI. Between the trimmed V and J ends, which lost 4 bases and 5 bases, there was a span of 17 bases. The CDR3 spans 16 residues. The CDR3 reads CASSGAGGGGNEKLFF. In DNA form, the CDR3 reads TGCGCCAGCAGTGGGGCGGGCGGCGGTGGAAATGAAAAACTGTTTTTT.

The chain recombines TRBV19 with TRBJ1-2, with D uncertain. The V gene lost 6 bases and the J gene lost 5 bases, with 13 bases spanning the gap. This CDR3 contains 13 residues. Per germline, CDR1 LNHDA and CDR2 SQIVND (reference sequence). The CDR3 region has the DNA TGTGCCAGTAGCCGGGCTGTAGAATATGGCTACACCTTC. As protein: CASSRAVEYGYTF.

This clone has only one observation. This chain connects TRBV27 to TRBJ2-1; tentatively, D is TRBD1 (6 bases). Trimming left V 6 bases short and J 9 bases short, with 15 bases between. This CDR3 contains 13 residues. Germline V gene lookup returns CDR1 MNHEY and CDR2 SMNVEV (reference sequence). The CDR3, as DNA: TGTGCCAGCAGGACCACAGGGTCGGGTGAGCAGTTCTTC. Translating gives CASRTTGSGEQFF.

The chain recombines TRBV27 with TRBJ2-1, with D tentatively TRBD2 (8 bases). V dropped 5 bases and J dropped 5 bases, with 19 bases sitting between them. CDR3 length: 16 amino acids. Germline loops: CDR1 MNHEY, CDR2 SMNVEV (reference sequence). CDR3 protein: CASSPDSGGGNNEQFF. In nucleotides, the CDR3 is TGTGCCAGCAGTCCCGACTCGGGAGGGGGCAACAATGAGCAGTTCTTC.

J is TRBJ1-6 and V is TRBV30; a weak D match, TRBD1 (5 bases). V lost 1 base and J 7 bases, leaving 8 bases between the germline ends. Per germline, CDR1 GTSNPN and CDR2 SVGIG (reference sequence). This CDR3 spans 13 amino acids. The CDR3 DNA follows: TGTGCCTGGAGTGCCGGGACCAATTCACCCCTCCACTTT. This encodes CAWSAGTNSPLHF.

This rearrangement joins TRBV5-1 to TRBJ1-4, with 7 positions matching TRBD1. The germline V gene encodes CDR1 SGHRS and CDR2 YFSETQ. V dropped 1 base and J dropped 4; count of bases not matched to a gene: 4. The CDR3 loop spans 15 amino acids. The CDR3 nucleotides are TGCGCCAGCAGCTTGACGGGACAGTTTAATGAAAAACTGTTTTTT. This gives the protein CASSLTGQFNEKLFF.

The chain employs TRBV7-6 and TRBJ2-1, with a weak D call TRBD2 (6 bases). CDR1 is SGHVS, CDR2 FNYEAQ, per germline. Trimming removed 5 bases from V and 4 bases from J, with 15 bases in between. This CDR3 is built from 15 residues. The CDR3 bases are TGTGCCAGCAGCCCGGGACTGGGGGTTTACAATGAGCAGTTCTTC. This encodes CASSPGLGVYNEQFF.

The chain carries TRBV5-8 and TRBJ2-2; no definite D call. From germline, CDR1 is SGHTS and CDR2 YDEGEE. The CDR3 has 15 amino acids. The V end lost 1 base, the J end lost 0 bases, and 7 bases lay between the germline ends. This chain's CDR3 is CASSLHSANTGELFF. In nucleotides, the CDR3 is TGTGCCAGCAGCTTGCACAGCGCGAACACCGGGGAGCTGTTTTTT.

V gene TRBV2 combines with J gene TRBJ2-1; 7 nucleotides match TRBD2. This CDR3 has 15 residues. In germline, CDR1 is SNHLY, CDR2 FYNNEI. V trimming: 6 bases; J trimming: 4 bases; junction bases outside the gene matches: 9. DNA for the CDR3: TGTGCCAGCAGGTTACTAGCGAGCTCTTACAATGAGCAGTTCTTC. This codes for CASRLLASSYNEQFF.

The rearrangement uses TRBV6-1 and TRBJ2-3; the match to TRBD1 covers 9 bases. This CDR3 has 15 residues. V was clipped by 4 bases and J by 2 bases; unmatched bases: 4. Germline assignment: CDR1 MNHNS and CDR2 SASEGT. The CDR3 DNA follows: TGTGCCAGCAGTGGAGGGACAGGGCCCACAGATACGCAGTATTTT. Protein product: CASSGGTGPTDTQYF.

The chain combines TRBV6-5 with TRBJ2-7, with TRBD1 matching over 7 bases. There are 15 residues in the CDR3. After removal of 0 bases from V and 3 bases from J, the junction contained 5 bases not matched to a gene. The V gene's germline CDR1 is MNHEY and CDR2 SVGAGI. CDR3 bases: TGTGCCAGCAGTTACTCGATGACAGGGAACTACGAGCAGTACTTC. Its protein product is CASSYSMTGNYEQYF.

The chain is built from TRBV10-3 and TRBJ2-5; D gene ambiguous. Trimming stripped 3 bases from V and 5 bases from J, with 7 bases between. Germline V gene data show CDR1 as ENHRY and CDR2 as SYGVKD. This CDR3 is built from 12 residues. CDR3 residues: CAISDSRETQYF. CDR3 nucleotides: TGTGCCATCAGTGATAGTCGGGAGACCCAGTACTTC.

The chain recombines TRBV2 with TRBJ2-6, with D possibly being TRBD2 (5 bases). The V end lost 4 bases, the J end lost 4 bases, and 11 bases lay between the germline ends. Germline V gives CDR1 SNHLY, CDR2 FYNNEI. The CDR3 runs to 15 residues. The CDR3 DNA follows: TGTGCCAGCAGTGTTTTGGGAGCCGGGGCCAACGTCCTGACTTTC. Residues: CASSVLGAGANVLTF.

The rearrangement uses TRBV5-1 and TRBJ2-7; maybe TRBD1 (5 bases). Deletions cut 1 base from V and 1 base from J, with 15 bases between. Germline V gene data show CDR1 as SGHRS and CDR2 as YFSETQ. The CDR3 contains 16 residues. The chain's CDR3 is CASSLSLFDRSYEQYF. CDR3 DNA: TGCGCCAGCAGCTTGAGTCTGTTTGACAGATCCTACGAGCAGTACTTC.

The chain couples TRBV14 to TRBJ1-1; D remains ambiguous. Trimming removed 4 bases from V and 4 bases from J, with 16 bases in between. CDR1 is SGHDN and CDR2 is FVKESK in the germline V gene. The CDR3 contains 15 residues. The CDR3 sequence is CASSLGYEPTTEAFF. The CDR3 DNA reads TGTGCCAGCAGCCTGGGGTACGAACCCACCACTGAAGCTTTCTTT.

The rearrangement joins TRBV11-3 to TRBJ2-1; possible D gene TRBD1, 6 bases. The V gene's germline CDR1 is SGHNT and CDR2 YENEEA. Trimming left V 5 bases short and J 9 bases short, with 14 bases between. The CDR3 is 13 residues long. CDR3: CASSPVRGGEQFF. DNA of the CDR3: TGTGCCAGCAGCCCAGTCAGAGGGGGTGAGCAGTTCTTC. Variable domain in full (rest from reference TRBV11-3 and TRBJ2-1): EAGVVQSPRYKIIEKKQPVAFWCNPISGHNTLYWYLQNLGQGPELLIRYENEEAVDDSQLPKDRFSAERLKGVDSTLKIQPAELGDSAVYLCASSPVRGGEQFFGPGTRLTVL.

This chain joins TRBV7-9 and TRBJ1-6; TRBD1 might be the D (5 bases). The CDR3 contains 15 residues. Germline V lookup: CDR1 SEHNR, CDR2 FQNEAQ (reference sequence). V gave up 1 base and J gave up 1 base, with 5 bases separating them. The CDR3 region is CASSLDRSYNSPLHF. The CDR3 DNA sequence: TGTGCCAGCAGCTTAGACAGGTCCTATAATTCACCCCTCCACTTT. The variable domain in full, with the rest retrieved from reference TRBV7-9 and TRBJ1-6, is DTGVSQNPRHKITKRGQNVTFRCDPISEHNRLYWYRQTLGQGPEFLTYFQNEAQLEKSRLLSDRFSAERPKGSFSTLEIQRTEQGDSAMYLCASSLDRSYNSPLHFGNGTRLTVT.

Details on this clone: Other nucleotide sequences in the sample specify the same CDR3. CDR3 residues: CASSRGTGGTEAFF. CDR3 in DNA: TGTGCCAGCAGTAGGGGGACAGGGGGCACTGAAGCTTTCTTT. The chain joins TRBV6-5 to TRBJ1-1; 11 bases align to TRBD1. Germline V CDR1 and CDR2: MNHEY, SVGAGI. V dropped 5 bases and J dropped 4; count of bases not matched to a gene: 3. The CDR3 contains 14 residues.

The chain uses TRBV9 and TRBJ1-6; 7 bases align to TRBD1. The V and J ends lost 3 bases and 7 bases, in that order; junction bases with no gene match: 4. The CDR3 loop spans 14 amino acids. Germline-derived CDR1 and CDR2 are SGDLS and YYNGEE. This CDR3 is CASSGQGRNSPLHF. The CDR3 nucleotides are TGTGCCAGCAGCGGACAGGGACGGAATTCACCCCTCCACTTT. The whole variable domain, filled in from reference TRBV9 and TRBJ1-6, reads DSGVTQTPKHLITATGQRVTLRCSPRSGDLSVYWYQQSLDQGLQFLIQYYNGEERAKGNILERFSAQQFPDLHSELNLSSLELGDSALYFCASSGQGRNSPLHFGNGTRLTVT.

The chain has TRBV2 and TRBJ2-1; perhaps TRBD2 as D (7 bases). Deletions cut 6 bases from V and 7 bases from J, with 22 bases between. The germline CDR1 and CDR2 sequences are SNHLY and FYNNEI. The CDR3 sequence is 16 residues long. The CDR3 here is CASRETRGGPSNEQFF. CDR3 nucleotide sequence: TGTGCCAGCAGGGAGACGAGGGGGGGGCCCAGTAATGAGCAGTTCTTC.

V and J are TRBV18 and TRBJ1-1; D unresolved. CDR3 size: 12 residues. CDR1 is KGHSH, CDR2 LQKENI, per germline. Trimming left V 5 bases short and J 4 bases short, with 8 bases between. The CDR3 loop reads CASSGPGTEAFF. The CDR3 DNA reads as TGTGCCAGCTCAGGCCCAGGCACTGAAGCTTTCTTT.